Below, one T cell receptor (beta chain) is given with its context. This record comes from a study of blood T cell repertoires in COVID-19. Germline CDR1 and CDR2: SEHNR and FQNEAQ (reference sequence). The CDR3 covers 15 residues. The V and J ends lost 6 bases and 2 bases, in that order; junction bases with no gene match: 3. Method: immunoSEQ multiplex PCR; TCRdb's copy keeps in-frame clones and lacks some. The sample lists roughly 29,000 clones, about 90% occurring once. Sequencing was performed on peripheral blood. The TCR was taken from a human donor in a cohort sampled during active COVID-19. The chain employs TRBV7-9 and TRBJ2-2, with TRBD1 identical over 10 bases. The CDR3: CASRRQGANTGELFF. In DNA, the CDR3 is TGTGCCAGCAGACGACAGGGGGCTAACACCGGGGAGCTGTTTTTT. The variable domain in full, completed from reference TRBV7-9 and TRBJ2-2, reads DTGVSQNPRHKITKRGQNVTFRCDPISEHNRLYWYRQTLGQGPEFLTYFQNEAQLEKSRLLSDRFSAERPKGSFSTLEIQRTEQGDSAMYLCASRRQGANTGELFFGEGSRLTVL.